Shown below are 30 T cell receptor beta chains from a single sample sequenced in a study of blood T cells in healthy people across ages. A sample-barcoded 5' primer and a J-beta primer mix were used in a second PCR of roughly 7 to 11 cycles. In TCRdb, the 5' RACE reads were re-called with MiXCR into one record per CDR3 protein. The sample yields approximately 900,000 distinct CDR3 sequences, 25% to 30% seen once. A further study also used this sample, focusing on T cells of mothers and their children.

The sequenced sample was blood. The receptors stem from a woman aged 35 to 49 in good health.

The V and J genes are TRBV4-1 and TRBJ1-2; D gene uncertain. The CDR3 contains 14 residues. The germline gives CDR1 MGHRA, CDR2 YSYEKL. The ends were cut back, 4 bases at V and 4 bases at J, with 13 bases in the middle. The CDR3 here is CASSPTHLFYGYTF. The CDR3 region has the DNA TGCGCCAGCAGCCCGACACATTTGTTCTATGGCTACACCTTC.

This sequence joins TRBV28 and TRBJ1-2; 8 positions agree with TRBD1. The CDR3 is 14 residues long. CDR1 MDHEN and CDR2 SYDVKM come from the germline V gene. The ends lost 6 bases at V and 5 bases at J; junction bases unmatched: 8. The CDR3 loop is CASSPQTGVYGYTF. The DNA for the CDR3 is TGTGCCAGCAGCCCCCAGACAGGGGTATATGGCTACACCTTC.

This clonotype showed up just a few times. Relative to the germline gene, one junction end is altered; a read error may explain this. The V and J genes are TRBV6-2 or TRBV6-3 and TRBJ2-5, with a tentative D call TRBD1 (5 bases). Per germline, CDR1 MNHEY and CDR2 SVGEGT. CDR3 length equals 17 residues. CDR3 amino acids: CASTSRWALQGAETLYF. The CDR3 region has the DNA TGTGCCAGCACCTCTCGTTGGGCGCTCCAAGGGGCAGAGACCCTGTACTTC.

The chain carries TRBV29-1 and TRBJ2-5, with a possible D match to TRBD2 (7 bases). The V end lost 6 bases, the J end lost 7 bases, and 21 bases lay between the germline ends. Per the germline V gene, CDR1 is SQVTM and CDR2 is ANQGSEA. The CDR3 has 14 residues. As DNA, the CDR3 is TGCAGCGTGGGGGCAGTGGCGGGAGTGATGACCCAGTACTTC. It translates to CSVGAVAGVMTQYF.

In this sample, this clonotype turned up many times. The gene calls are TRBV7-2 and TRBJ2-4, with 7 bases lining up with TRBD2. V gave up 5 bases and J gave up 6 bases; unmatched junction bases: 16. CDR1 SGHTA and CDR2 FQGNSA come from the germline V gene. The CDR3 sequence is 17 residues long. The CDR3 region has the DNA TGTGCCAGCAGCGTAGGGCCGGGACTACCCATATCAAACATTCAGTACTTC. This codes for CASSVGPGLPISNIQYF.

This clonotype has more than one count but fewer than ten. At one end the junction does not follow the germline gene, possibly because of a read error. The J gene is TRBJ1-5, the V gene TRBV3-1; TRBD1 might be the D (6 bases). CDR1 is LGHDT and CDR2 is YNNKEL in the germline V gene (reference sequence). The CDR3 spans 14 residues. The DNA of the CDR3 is TGCGCCAGCAGCCAGGGGTCGGGGAATCAGCCCCAGCATTTT. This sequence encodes CASSQGSGNQPQHF.

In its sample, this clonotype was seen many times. CDR3: CASSLESGGYQETQYF. The DNA for the CDR3 is TGTGCCAGCAGCTTAGAAAGCGGGGGGTACCAAGAGACCCAGTACTTC. This sequence joins TRBV11-2 and TRBJ2-5, with 9 bases that match TRBD2. From germline, CDR1 is SGHAT and CDR2 FQNNGV. V lost 0 bases, J lost 0 bases, and 2 bases stayed unmatched. This CDR3 contains 16 residues.

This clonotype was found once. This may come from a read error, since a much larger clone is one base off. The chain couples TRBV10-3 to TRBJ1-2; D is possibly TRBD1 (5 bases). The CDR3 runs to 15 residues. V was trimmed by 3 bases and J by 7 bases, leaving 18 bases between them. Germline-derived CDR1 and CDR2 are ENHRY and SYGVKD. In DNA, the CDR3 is TGTGCCATCAGTGACCATCGGGGGACTGAGGGTGGCTACACCTTC. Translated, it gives CAISDHRGTEGGYTF.

CDR3 amino acids: CASSSTGTTPVDNEQFF. The DNA of the CDR3 is TGTGCCAGCAGCAGCACCGGGACTACACCTGTTGACAATGAGCAGTTCTTC. This rearrangement joins TRBV5-6 to TRBJ2-1, with 7 bases identical to TRBD2. Germline trimming cut 4 bases from V and 5 bases from J; bases unmatched to any gene: 15. The CDR3 consists of 17 residues. The germline V gene encodes CDR1 SGHDT and CDR2 YYEEEE.

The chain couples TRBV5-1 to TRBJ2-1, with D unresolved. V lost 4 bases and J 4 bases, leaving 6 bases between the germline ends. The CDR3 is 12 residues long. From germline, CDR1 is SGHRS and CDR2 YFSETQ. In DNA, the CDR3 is TGCGCCAGCAGCGCGGTGTACAATGAGCAGTTCTTC. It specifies CASSAVYNEQFF.

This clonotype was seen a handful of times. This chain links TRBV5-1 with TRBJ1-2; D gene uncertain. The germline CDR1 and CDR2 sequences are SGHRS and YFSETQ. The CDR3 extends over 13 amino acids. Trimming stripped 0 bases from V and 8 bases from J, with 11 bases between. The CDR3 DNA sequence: TGCGCCAGCAGCTTGGCCCCAGATCGAGGCTACACCTTC. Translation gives CASSLAPDRGYTF.

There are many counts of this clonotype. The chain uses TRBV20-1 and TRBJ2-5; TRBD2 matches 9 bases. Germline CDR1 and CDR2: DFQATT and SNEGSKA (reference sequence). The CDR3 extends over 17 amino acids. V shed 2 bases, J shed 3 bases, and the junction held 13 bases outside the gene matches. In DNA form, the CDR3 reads TGCAGTGCTAGACCCAACCCTGGGCCTAGCGGGGAAGAGACCCAGTACTTC. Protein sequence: CSARPNPGPSGEETQYF.

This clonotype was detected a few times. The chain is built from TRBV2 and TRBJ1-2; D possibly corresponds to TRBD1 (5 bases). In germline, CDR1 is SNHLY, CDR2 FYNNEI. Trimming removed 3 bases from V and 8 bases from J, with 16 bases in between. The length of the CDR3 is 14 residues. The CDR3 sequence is CASSDTWRGGGYTF. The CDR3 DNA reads TGTGCCAGCAGTGACACGTGGAGGGGTGGAGGCTACACCTTC.

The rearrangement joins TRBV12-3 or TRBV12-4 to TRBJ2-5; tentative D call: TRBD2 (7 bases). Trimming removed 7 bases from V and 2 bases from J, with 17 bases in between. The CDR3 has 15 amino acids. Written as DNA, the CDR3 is TGTGCCAGCAACCCACGAAGGGGGGGGCAAGAGACCCAGTACTTC. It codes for CASNPRRGGQETQYF.

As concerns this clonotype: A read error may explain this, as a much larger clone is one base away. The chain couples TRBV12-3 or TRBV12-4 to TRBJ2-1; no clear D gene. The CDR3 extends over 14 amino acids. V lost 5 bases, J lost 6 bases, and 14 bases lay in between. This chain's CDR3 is CASSEGISGNEQFF. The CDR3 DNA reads TGTGCCAGCAGTGAAGGCATTTCGGGCAATGAGCAGTTCTTC.

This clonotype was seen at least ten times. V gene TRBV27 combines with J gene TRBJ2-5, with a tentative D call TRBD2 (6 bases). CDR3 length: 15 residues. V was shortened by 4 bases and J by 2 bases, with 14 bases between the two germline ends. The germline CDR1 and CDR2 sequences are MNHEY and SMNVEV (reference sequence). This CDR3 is CASSSPWGGQETQYF. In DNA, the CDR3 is TGTGCCAGCAGTTCCCCCTGGGGAGGACAAGAGACCCAGTACTTC.

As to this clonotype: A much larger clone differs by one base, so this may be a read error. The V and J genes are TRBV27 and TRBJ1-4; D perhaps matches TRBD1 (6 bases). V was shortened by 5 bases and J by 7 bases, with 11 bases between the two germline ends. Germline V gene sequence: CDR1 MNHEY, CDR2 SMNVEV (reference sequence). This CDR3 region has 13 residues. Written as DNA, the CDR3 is TGTGCCAGCAGTAGGACAGAACGTGAAAAACTGTTTTTT. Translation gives CASSRTEREKLFF.

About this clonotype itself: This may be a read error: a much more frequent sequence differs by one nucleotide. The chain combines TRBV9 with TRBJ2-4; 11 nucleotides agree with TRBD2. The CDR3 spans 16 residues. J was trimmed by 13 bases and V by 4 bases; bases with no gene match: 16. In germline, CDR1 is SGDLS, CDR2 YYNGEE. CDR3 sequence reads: CASSSRSGGAPNEQYF. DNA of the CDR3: TGTGCCAGCAGCAGCCGTAGCGGGGGGGCTCCCAATGAGCAGTACTTC.

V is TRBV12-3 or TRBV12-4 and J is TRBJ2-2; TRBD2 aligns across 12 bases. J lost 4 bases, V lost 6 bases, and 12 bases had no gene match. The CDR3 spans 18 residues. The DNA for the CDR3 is TGTGCCAGCAGCGGACTGACTAGCGGGGGAGGGCGCACCGGGGAGCTGTTTTTT. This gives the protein CASSGLTSGGGRTGELFF.

CDR3 amino acids: CASSDAGGFGNTIYF. The CDR3 bases are TGTGCCAGCAGTGATGCAGGGGGCTTTGGAAACACCATATATTTT. V gene TRBV25-1 combines with J gene TRBJ1-3, with 8 bases fitting TRBD1. This CDR3 contains 15 residues. With 3 bases clipped from V and 3 bases from J, the junction kept 4 bases outside the gene matches. CDR1 is MGHDK and CDR2 is SYGVNS in the germline V gene. The complete variable domain, with remaining parts taken from reference TRBV25-1 and TRBJ1-3, reads EADIYQTPRYLVIGTGKKITLECSQTMGHDKMYWYQQDPGMELHLIHYSYGVNSTEKGDLSSESTVSRIRTEHFPLTLESARPSHTSQYLCASSDAGGFGNTIYFGEGSWLTVV.

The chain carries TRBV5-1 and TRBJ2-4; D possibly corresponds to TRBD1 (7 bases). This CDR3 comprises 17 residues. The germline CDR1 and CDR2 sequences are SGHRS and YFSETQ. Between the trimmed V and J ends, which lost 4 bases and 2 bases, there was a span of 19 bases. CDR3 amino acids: CASSGRSGQEPKNIQYF. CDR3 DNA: TGCGCCAGCAGCGGGAGGTCTGGACAGGAGCCCAAAAACATTCAGTACTTC.

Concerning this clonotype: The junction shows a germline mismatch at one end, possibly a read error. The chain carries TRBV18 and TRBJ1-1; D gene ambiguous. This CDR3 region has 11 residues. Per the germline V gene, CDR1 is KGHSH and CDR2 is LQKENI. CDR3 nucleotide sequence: TGTGCCGGCTCGCCAGAGACTGAAGCTTTCTTT. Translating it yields CAGSPETEAFF.

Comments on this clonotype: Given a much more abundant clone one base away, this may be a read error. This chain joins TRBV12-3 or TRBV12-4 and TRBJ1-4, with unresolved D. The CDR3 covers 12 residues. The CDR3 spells CASSLFAEKRFF. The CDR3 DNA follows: TGTGCCAGCAGCCTCTTCGCTGAAAAACGGTTTTTT.

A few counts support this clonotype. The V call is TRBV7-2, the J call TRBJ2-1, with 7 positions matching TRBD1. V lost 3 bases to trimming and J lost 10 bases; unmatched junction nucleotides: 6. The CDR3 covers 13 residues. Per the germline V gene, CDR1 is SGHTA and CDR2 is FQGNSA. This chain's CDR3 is CASSFTPGQEQFF. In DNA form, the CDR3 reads TGTGCCAGCAGCTTCACCCCGGGACAGGAGCAGTTCTTC.

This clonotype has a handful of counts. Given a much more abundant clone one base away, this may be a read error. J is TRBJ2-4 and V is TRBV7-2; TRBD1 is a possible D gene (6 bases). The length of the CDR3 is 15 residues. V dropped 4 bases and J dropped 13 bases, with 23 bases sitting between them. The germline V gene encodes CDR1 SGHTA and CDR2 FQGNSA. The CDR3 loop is CASSSPGRGSNEQYF. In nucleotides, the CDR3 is TGTGCCAGCAGCTCCCCGGGTAGGGGGAGCAATGAGCAGTACTTC. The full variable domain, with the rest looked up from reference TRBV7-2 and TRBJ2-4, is GAGVSQSPSNKVTEKGKDVELRCDPISGHTALYWYRQSLGQGLEFLIYFQGNSAPDKSGLPSDRFSAERTGGSVSTLTIQRTQQEDSAVYLCASSSPGRGSNEQYFGAGTRLSVL.

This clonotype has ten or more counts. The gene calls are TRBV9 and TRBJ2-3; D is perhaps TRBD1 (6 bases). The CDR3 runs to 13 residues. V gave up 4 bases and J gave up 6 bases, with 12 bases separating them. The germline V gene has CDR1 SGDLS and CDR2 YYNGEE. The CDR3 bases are TGTGCCAGCAGCACATACAGGGACGATACGCAGTATTTT. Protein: CASSTYRDDTQYF.

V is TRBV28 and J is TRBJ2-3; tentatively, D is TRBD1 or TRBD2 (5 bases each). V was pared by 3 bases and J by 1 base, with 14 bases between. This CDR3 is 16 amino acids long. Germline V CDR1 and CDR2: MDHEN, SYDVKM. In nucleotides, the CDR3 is TGTGCCAGCAGTTTCCTACAGGTGGGACGCACAGATACGCAGTATTTT. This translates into CASSFLQVGRTDTQYF.

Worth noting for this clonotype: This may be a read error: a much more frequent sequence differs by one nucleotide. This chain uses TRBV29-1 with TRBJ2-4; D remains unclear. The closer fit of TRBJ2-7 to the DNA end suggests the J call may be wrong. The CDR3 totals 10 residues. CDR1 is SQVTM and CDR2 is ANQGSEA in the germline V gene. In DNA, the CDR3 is TGCAGCGTTGAGGGCCACGAGCAGTACGTC. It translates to CSVEGHEQYV.

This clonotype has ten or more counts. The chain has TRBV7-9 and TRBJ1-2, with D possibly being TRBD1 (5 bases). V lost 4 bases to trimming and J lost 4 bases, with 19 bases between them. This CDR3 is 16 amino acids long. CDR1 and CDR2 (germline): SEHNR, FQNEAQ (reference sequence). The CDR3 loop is CASSSGVPSYRYGYTF. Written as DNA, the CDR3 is TGTGCCAGCAGCTCGGGGGTCCCCTCATATCGCTATGGCTACACCTTC. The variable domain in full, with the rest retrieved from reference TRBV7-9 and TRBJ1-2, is DTGVSQNPRHKITKRGQNVTFRCDPISEHNRLYWYRQTLGQGPEFLTYFQNEAQLEKSRLLSDRFSAERPKGSFSTLEIQRTEQGDSAMYLCASSSGVPSYRYGYTFGSGTRLTVV.

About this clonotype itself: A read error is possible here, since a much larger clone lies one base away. CDR3 sequence reads: CASSWVRGWDEQFF. The CDR3 DNA reads as TGCGCCAGCAGCTGGGTAAGAGGTTGGGATGAGCAGTTCTTC. The chain employs TRBV5-1 and TRBJ2-1, with D hard to call. CDR3 length: 14 amino acids. Germline-derived CDR1 and CDR2 are SGHRS and YFSETQ. V was trimmed by 3 bases and J by 8 bases, leaving 15 bases between them.